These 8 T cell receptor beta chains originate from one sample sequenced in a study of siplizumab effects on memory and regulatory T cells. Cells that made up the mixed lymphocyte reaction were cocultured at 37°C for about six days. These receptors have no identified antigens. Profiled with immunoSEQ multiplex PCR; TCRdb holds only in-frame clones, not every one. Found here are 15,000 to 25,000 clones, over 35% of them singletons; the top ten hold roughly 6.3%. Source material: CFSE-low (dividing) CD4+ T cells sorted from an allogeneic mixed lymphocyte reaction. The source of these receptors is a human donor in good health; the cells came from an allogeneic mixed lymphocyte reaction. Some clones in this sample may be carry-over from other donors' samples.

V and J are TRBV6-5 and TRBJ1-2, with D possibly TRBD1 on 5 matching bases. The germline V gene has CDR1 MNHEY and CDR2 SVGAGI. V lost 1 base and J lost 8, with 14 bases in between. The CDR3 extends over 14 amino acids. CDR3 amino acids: CASSYLDTRGGYTF. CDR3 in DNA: TGTGCCAGCAGTTACTTGGACACCCGGGGGGGCTACACCTTC.

The CDR3 protein is CASSPSRVGYTF. DNA for the CDR3: TGTGCCAGCAGTCCATCGCGGGTCGGCTACACCTTC. The rearrangement joins TRBV5-5 to TRBJ1-2; D not resolved. V gave up 5 bases and J gave up 8 bases, with 13 bases separating them. The CDR3 sequence is 12 residues long. Germline CDR1 SGHKS, CDR2 YYEKEE (reference sequence).

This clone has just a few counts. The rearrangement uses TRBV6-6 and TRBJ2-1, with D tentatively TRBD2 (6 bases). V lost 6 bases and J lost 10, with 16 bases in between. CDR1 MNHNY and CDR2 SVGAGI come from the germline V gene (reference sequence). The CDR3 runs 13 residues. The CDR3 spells CASRERDSKEQFF. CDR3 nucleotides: TGTGCCAGCAGGGAACGGGACTCCAAAGAGCAGTTCTTC.

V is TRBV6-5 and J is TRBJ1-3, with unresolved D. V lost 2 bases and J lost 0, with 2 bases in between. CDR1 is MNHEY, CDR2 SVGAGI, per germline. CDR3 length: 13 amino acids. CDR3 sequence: CASSYGSGNTIYF. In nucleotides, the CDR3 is TGTGCCAGCAGTTACGGCTCTGGAAACACCATATATTTT.

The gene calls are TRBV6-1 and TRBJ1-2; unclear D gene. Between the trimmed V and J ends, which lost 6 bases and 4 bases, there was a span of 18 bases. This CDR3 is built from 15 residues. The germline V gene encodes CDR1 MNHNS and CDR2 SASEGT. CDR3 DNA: TGTGCCAGCAGGGGAGGGCCGGGATCTAGCTATGGCTACACCTTC. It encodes CASRGGPGSSYGYTF.

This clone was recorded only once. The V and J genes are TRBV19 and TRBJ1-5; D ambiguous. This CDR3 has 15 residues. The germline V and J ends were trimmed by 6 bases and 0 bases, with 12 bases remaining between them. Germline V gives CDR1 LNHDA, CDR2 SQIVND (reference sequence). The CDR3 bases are TGTGCCAGTAGACTTACCTGGGGTAGCAATCAGCCCCAGCATTTT. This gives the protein CASRLTWGSNQPQHF.

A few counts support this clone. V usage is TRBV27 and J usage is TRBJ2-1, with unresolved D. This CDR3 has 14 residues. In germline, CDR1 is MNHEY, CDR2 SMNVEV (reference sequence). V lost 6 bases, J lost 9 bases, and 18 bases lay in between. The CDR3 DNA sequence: TGTGCCAGCAGGTTTTTTGTATCGGTTGGTGAGCAGTTCTTC. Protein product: CASRFFVSVGEQFF.

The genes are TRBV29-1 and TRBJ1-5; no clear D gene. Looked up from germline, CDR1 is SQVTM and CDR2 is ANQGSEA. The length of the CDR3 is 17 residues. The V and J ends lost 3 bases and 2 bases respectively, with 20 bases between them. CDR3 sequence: CSVDVAREEAGNQPQHF. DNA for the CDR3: TGCAGCGTTGACGTCGCGCGGGAGGAGGCAGGCAATCAGCCCCAGCATTTT.